The TCR beta chain described here comes from a study of vaccination effects on CD4 cells after COVID-19. In the study overall: Post-vaccine sampling took place a median of 72 days after the second dose.

Here immunoSEQ multiplex PCR was the method, and the copy in TCRdb shows in-frame clones only, minus some. In the table there are tens of thousands of clones, roughly 74% of which are singletons. This clone has a handful of counts. As yet, its antigen is unknown. Cultured cells yielded isolated CD4+ T cells after about ten days. As their vaccination, participants received two doses of either BNT162b2 or mRNA-1273. Germline CDR1 reads SGHVS; CDR2 reads FQNEAQ. Trimming at V came to 4 bases and at J to 1 base, leaving 16 bases not matched to a gene. The CDR3 totals 19 residues. Study-wide findings and caveats: There was only 1 of 255 vaccine-induced clones in healthy vaccinees that cross-reacted with common cold coronaviruses. Both infection-induced and vaccine-induced clones contracted markedly at late post-vaccination timepoints.

The sequences come from CD4+ T cells from PBMCs cultured without peptide, collected after COVID-19 vaccination. This sequence joins TRBV7-8 and TRBJ2-5; 9 bases fit TRBD1. This receptor was taken from a human donor who received a COVID-19 vaccine. The CDR3 sequence: CASSYRGRFVPSRQETQYF. The CDR3 DNA sequence: TGTGCCAGCAGCTACAGGGGGCGGTTTGTGCCTTCGCGCCAAGAGACCCAGTACTTC.